The 10 T cell receptor beta chains below were found in one sample sequenced in a study of blood T cell repertoires in COVID-19. The table came from immunoSEQ multiplex PCR; TCRdb's copy has only in-frame clones and leaves some out. The data contain 240,000 or so clones, approximately 82% of them seen just once; the ten biggest clones take up about 1.9%. What was sequenced was peripheral blood. These receptors were taken from a young man who had recovered from COVID-19.

The gene calls are TRBV15 and TRBJ2-1, with D possibly matching TRBD2 (6 bases). Germline V lookup: CDR1 LNHNV, CDR2 YYDKDF (reference sequence). With 0 bases removed from V and 5 bases from J, the gap between germline ends came to 14 bases. This CDR3 spans 16 amino acids. The CDR3 sequence is CATSRDPGVWDNEQFF. The DNA for the CDR3 is TGTGCCACCAGCAGAGATCCGGGGGTTTGGGACAATGAGCAGTTCTTC.

In its sample, this clone was seen many times. The chain links TRBV5-8 to TRBJ2-7; 7 bases fit TRBD1. This CDR3 comprises 13 residues. From germline, CDR1 is SGHTS and CDR2 YDEGEE. The V gene end was trimmed by 5 bases and the J gene end by 4 bases; junction bases not matched to a gene: 6. CDR3 coding DNA: TGTGCCAGCAGAGACAGGGTCCGGTACGAGCAGTACTTC. Translated: CASRDRVRYEQYF. The whole variable domain, remainder taken from reference TRBV5-8 and TRBJ2-7, is EAGVTQSPTHLIKTRGQQATLRCSPISGHTSVYWYQQALGLGLQFLLWYDEGEERNRGNFPPRFSGRQFPNYSSELNVNALELEDSALYLCASRDRVRYEQYFGPGTRLTVT.

In the case of this clone: This sample includes further DNA sequences coding for the same CDR3. CDR3 loop: CAISESTGDTQYF. The CDR3 DNA follows: TGTGCCATCAGTGAGTCCACAGGGGATACGCAGTATTTT. The genes are TRBV10-3 and TRBJ2-3, with TRBD1 as a possible D gene (6 bases). The CDR3 sequence is 13 residues long. Between the trimmed V and J ends, which lost 0 bases and 6 bases, there was a span of 7 bases. Germline loops: CDR1 ENHRY, CDR2 SYGVKD.

A word on this clone: The same CDR3 is also encoded by other DNA sequences in this sample. The chain employs TRBV5-1 and TRBJ2-1; D may be TRBD2 (6 bases). This CDR3 comprises 16 residues. V gave up 0 bases and J gave up 0 bases, with 10 bases separating them. Germline V gene lookup returns CDR1 SGHRS and CDR2 YFSETQ. The CDR3 DNA reads as TGCGCCAGCAGCTTGGGTGGAGGGAGCTCCTACAATGAGCAGTTCTTC. It is translated as CASSLGGGSSYNEQFF.

V is TRBV5-4 and J is TRBJ2-2, with TRBD1 matching 7 bases. V dropped 1 base and J dropped 0; count of bases not matched to a gene: 3. CDR3 length: 16 amino acids. Germline CDR1 and CDR2: SGHNT and YYREEE (reference sequence). CDR3 in DNA: TGTGCCAGCAGCTTGCCCGGACAGGCGAACACCGGGGAGCTGTTTTTT. It codes for CASSLPGQANTGELFF.

The V and J genes are TRBV7-3 and TRBJ2-2, with TRBD2 matching 12 bases. J was trimmed by 4 bases and V by 5 bases; bases with no gene match: 8. The CDR3 has 17 amino acids. Germline CDR1 reads SGHTA; CDR2 reads FQGTGA. This CDR3 reads CASSPGLAGWGTGELFF. DNA of the CDR3: TGTGCCAGCAGCCCTGGACTAGCGGGGTGGGGCACCGGGGAGCTGTTTTTT.

The chain links TRBV9 to TRBJ2-1; D might be TRBD1 (5 bases). This CDR3 is built from 12 residues. Looked up from germline, CDR1 is SGDLS and CDR2 is YYNGEE. V lost 0 bases to trimming and J lost 15 bases, with 13 bases between them. This chain's CDR3 is CASSVDGQGPFF. For the CDR3, the DNA is TGTGCCAGCAGCGTAGACGGGCAGGGTCCGTTCTTC. The full variable domain, completed using reference TRBV9 and TRBJ2-1, is DSGVTQTPKHLITATGQRVTLRCSPRSGDLSVYWYQQSLDQGLQFLIQYYNGEERAKGNILERFSAQQFPDLHSELNLSSLELGDSALYFCASSVDGQGPFFGPGTRLTVL.

This chain uses TRBV5-1 with TRBJ2-1; 7 bases match TRBD2. Germline CDR1 and CDR2: SGHRS and YFSETQ. CDR3 length: 16 residues. Trimming at V came to 3 bases and at J to 0 bases, leaving 6 bases not matched to a gene. In DNA form, the CDR3 reads TGCGCCAGCAGCTCGGGACTATCGAGCTCCTACAATGAGCAGTTCTTC. It is translated as CASSSGLSSSYNEQFF.

The CDR3 here is CASVGQGRNQPQHF. The DNA of the CDR3 is TGTGCCAGCGTCGGACAGGGCCGCAATCAGCCCCAGCATTTT. The chain is built from TRBV28 and TRBJ1-5; TRBD1 matches 8 bases. V shed 8 bases and J 2 bases; nucleotides not matched to a gene: 5. CDR3 length equals 14 residues. CDR1 and CDR2 (germline): MDHEN, SYDVKM. Combining the CDR3 with reference TRBV28 and TRBJ1-5 gives the whole variable domain DVKVTQSSRYLVKRTGEKVFLECVQDMDHENMFWYRQDPGLGLRLIYFSYDVKMKEKGDIPEGYSVSREKKERFSLILESASTNQTSMYLCASVGQGRNQPQHFGDGTRLSIL.

This clone was observed a single time. This chain joins TRBV5-1 and TRBJ2-3; 9 bases match TRBD2. V dropped 3 bases and J dropped 1; count of bases not matched to a gene: 3. Germline V lookup: CDR1 SGHRS, CDR2 YFSETQ. CDR3 length equals 15 residues. The CDR3 here is CASSSASGGTDTQYF. The CDR3 bases are TGCGCCAGCAGCTCGGCTAGCGGGGGCACAGATACGCAGTATTTT.